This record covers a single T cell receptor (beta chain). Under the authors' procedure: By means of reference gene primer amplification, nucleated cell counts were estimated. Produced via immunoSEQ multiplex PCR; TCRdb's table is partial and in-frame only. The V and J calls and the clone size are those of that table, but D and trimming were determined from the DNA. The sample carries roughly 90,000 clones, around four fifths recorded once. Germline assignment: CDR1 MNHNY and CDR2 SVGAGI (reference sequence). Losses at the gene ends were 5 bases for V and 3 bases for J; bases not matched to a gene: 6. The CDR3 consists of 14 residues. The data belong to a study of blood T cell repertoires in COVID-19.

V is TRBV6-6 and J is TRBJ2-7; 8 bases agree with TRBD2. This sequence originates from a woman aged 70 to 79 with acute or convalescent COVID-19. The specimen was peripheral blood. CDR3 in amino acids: CASSSSGGGYEQYF. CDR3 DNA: TGTGCCAGCAGTAGCTCGGGGGGGGGCTACGAGCAGTACTTC.